This T cell receptor (beta chain) was sequenced during a study of blood T cell repertoires in COVID-19. Study-level background: COVID-19 samples, acute and convalescent, were from the United States, Italy and Spain.

Germline V CDR1 and CDR2: SGHRS, YFSETQ. This CDR3 contains 17 residues. Unmatched junction bases numbered 2, after V lost 0 bases and J lost 0 bases. TCRdb's table, derived via immunoSEQ multiplex PCR, lists solely in-frame clones and lacks some. This table has a few hundred thousand clones, over 75% appearing once. This TCR came from a man aged 30 to 45 who had recovered from COVID-19. Material: PBMCs or T cells enriched from blood (not recorded which). J is TRBJ2-2 and V is TRBV5-1; 10 positions agree with TRBD2. The CDR3 region has the DNA TGCGCCAGCAGCTTGGCACTAGCGGGACCGAACACCGGGGAGCTGTTTTTT. Translating gives CASSLALAGPNTGELFF.